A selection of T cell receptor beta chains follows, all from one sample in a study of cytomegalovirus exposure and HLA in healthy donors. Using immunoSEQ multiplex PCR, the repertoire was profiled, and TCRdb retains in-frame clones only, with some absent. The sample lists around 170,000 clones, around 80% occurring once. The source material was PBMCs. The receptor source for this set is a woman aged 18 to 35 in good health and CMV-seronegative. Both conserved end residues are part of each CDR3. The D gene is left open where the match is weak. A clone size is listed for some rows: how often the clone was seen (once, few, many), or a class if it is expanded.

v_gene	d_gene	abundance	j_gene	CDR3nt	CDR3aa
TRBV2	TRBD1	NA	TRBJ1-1	TGTGCCAGCAGAAATCAGCCCGGGACAGGGAACACTGAAGCTTTCTTT	CASRNQPGTGNTEAFF
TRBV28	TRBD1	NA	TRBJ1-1	TGTGCCAGCAGTCTACGACAGGGGCCGAACACTGAAGCTTTCTTT	CASSLRQGPNTEAFF
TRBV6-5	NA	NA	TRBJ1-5	TGTGCCAGCAGTTATAACGGCCAGGGCAATCAGCCCCAGCATTTT	CASSYNGQGNQPQHF
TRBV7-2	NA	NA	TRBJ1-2	TGTGCCAGCAGCTTGGAACGGGGAGGCTACACCTTC	CASSLERGGYTF
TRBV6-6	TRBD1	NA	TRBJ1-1	TGTGCCAGCAGTTACTCGGGGACAGTTACTGAAGCTTTCTTT	CASSYSGTVTEAFF
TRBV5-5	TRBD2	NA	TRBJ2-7	TGTGCCAGCAGCCCGGGGGGGTCAACCTACGAGCAGTACTTC	CASSPGGSTYEQYF
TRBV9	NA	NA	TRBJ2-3	TGTGCCAGCAGCGTACAGGGGCTATTCACAGATACGCAGTATTTT	CASSVQGLFTDTQYF
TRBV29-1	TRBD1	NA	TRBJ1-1	TGCAGCGTGGTATCACGGACAGGGGGAGAAGCTTTCTTT	CSVVSRTGGEAFF
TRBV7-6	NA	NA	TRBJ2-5	TGTGCCAGCAGCCCCCCCGGCAGGGGGGACGAGGCCCAGTACTTC	CASSPPGRGDEAQYF
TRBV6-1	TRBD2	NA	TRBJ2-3	TGTGCCAGCAGTGTTTTAGGACTAGCGACAGATACGCAGTATTTT	CASSVLGLATDTQYF
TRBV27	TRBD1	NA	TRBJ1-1	TGTGCCAGCAGTTTATTTGGACAGGGCGGCACTGAAGCTTTCTTT	CASSLFGQGGTEAFF
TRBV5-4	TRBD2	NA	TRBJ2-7	TGTGCCAGCAGCTTGGGGGCGGGGGGCCGCTCCTACGAGCAGTACTTC	CASSLGAGGRSYEQYF
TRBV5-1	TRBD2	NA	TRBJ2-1	TGCGCCAGCAGCTTGGACGTCGCTAGCGGTTTGGTCAATGAGCAGTTCTTC	CASSLDVASGLVNEQFF
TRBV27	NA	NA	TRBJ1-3	TGTGCCAGCAGCCTAGGGTGGGGCGCGGGAAACACCATATATTTT	CASSLGWGAGNTIYF
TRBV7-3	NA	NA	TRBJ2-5	TGTGCCAGCAGCTTAAGCGGGACAGCAGAGACCCAGTACTTC	CASSLSGTAETQYF
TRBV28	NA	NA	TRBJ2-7	TGTGCCAGCAGTTTAAACCATGTGGCCGGGGAGCAGTACTTC	CASSLNHVAGEQYF
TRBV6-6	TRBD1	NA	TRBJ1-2	TGTGCCAGCAGTACTCAGGGGGAATACTATGGCTACACCTTC	CASSTQGEYYGYTF
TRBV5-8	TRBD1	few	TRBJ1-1	TGTGCCAGCAGCTTGCGCAGGGGGCTCTCTGAAGCTTTCTTT	CASSLRRGLSEAFF
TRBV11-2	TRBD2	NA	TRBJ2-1	TGTGCCAGCAGCTTTCAGGGGACTAGCGGGGGGGCAGGGAATGAGCAGTTCTTC	CASSFQGTSGGAGNEQFF
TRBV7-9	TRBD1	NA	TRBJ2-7	TGTGCCAGCAGCTCCCACCAGGACAGGGAGGACGAGCAGTACTTC	CASSSHQDREDEQYF
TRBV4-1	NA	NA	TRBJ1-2	TGCGCCAGCAGCCAATCCAGGGTGCCCTATGGCTACACCTTC	CASSQSRVPYGYTF
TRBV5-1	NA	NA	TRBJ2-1	TGCGCCAGCAGCTTGTACGGGGAACCTAGCTCCTACAATGAGCAGTTCTTC	CASSLYGEPSSYNEQFF
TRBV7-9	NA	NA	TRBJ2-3	TGTGCCAGCAGCTCGCTGGTCAGGGGAAGCACAGATACGCAGTATTTT	CASSSLVRGSTDTQYF
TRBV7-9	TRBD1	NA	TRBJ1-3	TGTGCCAGCAGCTTGGGGGGGACAGGGCCTGGAAACACCATATATTTT	CASSLGGTGPGNTIYF
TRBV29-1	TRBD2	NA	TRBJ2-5	TGCAGCGTTGAAGGTAGATGTATTGTGATTAGGGGACTACAAGAGACCCAGTACTTC	CSVEGRCIVIRGLQETQYF
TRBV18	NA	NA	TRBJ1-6	TGTGCCAGCTCACCACAGTTTACAGGGAGGGATTCACCCCTCCACTTT	CASSPQFTGRDSPLHF
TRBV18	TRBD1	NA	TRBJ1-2	TGTGCCAGCTCCCCAGAGACAGGGGGCAACTATGGCTACACCTTC	CASSPETGGNYGYTF
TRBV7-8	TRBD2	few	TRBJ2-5	TGTGCCAGCAGCTCCGGACTAGCTGTACAAGAGACCCAGTACTTC	CASSSGLAVQETQYF
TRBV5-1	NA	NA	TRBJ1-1	TGCGCCAGCAGCTTCACAGGGCAGAACACTGAAGCTTTCTTT	CASSFTGQNTEAFF
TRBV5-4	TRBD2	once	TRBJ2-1	TGTGCCAGCACCGTGGGACTAGCGGGGGGCCATGAGCAGTTCTTC	CASTVGLAGGHEQFF
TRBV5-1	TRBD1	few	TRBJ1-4	TGCGCCAGCAGCTTGGCCCCGACAGGGATCACTGGGGGAAAACTGTTTTTT	CASSLAPTGITGGKLFF